What follows are 2 T cell receptor beta chains derived from one specimen sequenced in a study of vaccination and CD4 T cells after COVID-19. The Oncomine TCR Beta short-read assay was applied to DNA of cultured CD4+ T cells. TCRdb re-derived calls from the PCR reads in MiXCR, one entry per CDR3 protein. The repertoire consists of several thousand distinct CDR3 sequences, with approximately 49% occurring once and the leading ten covering approximately 20%. Treatment: roughly 11-day PBMC culture with coronavirus spike peptide pools or control peptides (ViraFEST assay). Pre-COVID-19 pandemic sampling (2011-2018) yielded the unexposed donor's CD4+ T cells. Their antigens remain unidentified. Sequencing was performed on CD4+ T cells from blood, cultured in vitro. The receptors stem from a human donor in good health.

This chain joins TRBV30 and TRBJ1-1; D is unresolved. The V gene's germline CDR1 is GTSNPN and CDR2 SVGIG (reference sequence). V dropped 3 bases and J dropped 1 base, with 12 bases sitting between them. The CDR3 is made up of 14 amino acids. The CDR3 here is CAWRGKGPNTEAFF. The CDR3, as DNA: TGTGCCTGGAGAGGGAAAGGCCCGAACACTGAAGCTTTCTTT. Full variable domain (rest looked up from reference TRBV30 and TRBJ1-1): SQTIHQWPATLVQPVGSPLSLECTVEGTSNPNLYWYRQAAGRGLQLLFYSVGIGQISSEVPQNLSASRPQDRQFILSSKKLLLSDSGFYLCAWRGKGPNTEAFFGQGTRLTVV.

The chain links TRBV9 to TRBJ1-6; 12 bases are a match to TRBD1. V lost 3 bases, J lost 9 bases, and 7 bases stayed unmatched. In germline, CDR1 is SGDLS, CDR2 YYNGEE. The CDR3 loop spans 16 amino acids. Written as DNA, the CDR3 is TGTGCCAGCAGCGCCCTGGGACAGGGGGCAGGTTCACCCCTCCACTTT. This codes for CASSALGQGAGSPLHF. Combining the CDR3 with reference TRBV9 and TRBJ1-6 gives the whole variable domain DSGVTQTPKHLITATGQRVTLRCSPRSGDLSVYWYQQSLDQGLQFLIQYYNGEERAKGNILERFSAQQFPDLHSELNLSSLELGDSALYFCASSALGQGAGSPLHFGNGTRLTVT.